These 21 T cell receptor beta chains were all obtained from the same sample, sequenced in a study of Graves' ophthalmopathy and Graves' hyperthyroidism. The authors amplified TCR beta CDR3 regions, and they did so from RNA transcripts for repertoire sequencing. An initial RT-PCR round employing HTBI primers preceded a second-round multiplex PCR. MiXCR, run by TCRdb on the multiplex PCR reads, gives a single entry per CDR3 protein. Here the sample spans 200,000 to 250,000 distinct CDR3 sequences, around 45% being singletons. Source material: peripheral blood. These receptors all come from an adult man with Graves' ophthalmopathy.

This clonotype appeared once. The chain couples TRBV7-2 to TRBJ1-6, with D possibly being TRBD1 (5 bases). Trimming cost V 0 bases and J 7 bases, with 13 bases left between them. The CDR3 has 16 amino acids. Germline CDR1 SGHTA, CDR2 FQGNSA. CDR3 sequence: CASSLAGAAGNSPLHF. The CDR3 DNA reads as TGTGCCAGCAGCTTAGCTGGGGCGGCTGGGAATTCACCCCTCCACTTT. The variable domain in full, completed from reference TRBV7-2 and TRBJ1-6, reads GAGVSQSPSNKVTEKGKDVELRCDPISGHTALYWYRQSLGQGLEFLIYFQGNSAPDKSGLPSDRFSAERTGGSVSTLTIQRTQQEDSAVYLCASSLAGAAGNSPLHFGNGTRLTVT.

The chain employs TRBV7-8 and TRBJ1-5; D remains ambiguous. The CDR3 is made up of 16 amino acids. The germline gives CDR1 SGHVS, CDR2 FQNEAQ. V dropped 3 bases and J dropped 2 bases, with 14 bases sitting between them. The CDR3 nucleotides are TGTGCCAGCAGCTTCCCTCCCGCAGGTGGCAATCAGCCCCAGCATTTT. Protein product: CASSFPPAGGNQPQHF.

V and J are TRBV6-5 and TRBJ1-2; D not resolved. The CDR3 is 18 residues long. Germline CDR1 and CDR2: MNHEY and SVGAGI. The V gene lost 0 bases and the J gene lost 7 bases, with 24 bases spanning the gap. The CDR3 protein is CASSYSQNGGEALGGYTF. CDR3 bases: TGTGCCAGCAGTTACTCGCAGAACGGTGGGGAAGCCTTGGGTGGCTACACCTTC.

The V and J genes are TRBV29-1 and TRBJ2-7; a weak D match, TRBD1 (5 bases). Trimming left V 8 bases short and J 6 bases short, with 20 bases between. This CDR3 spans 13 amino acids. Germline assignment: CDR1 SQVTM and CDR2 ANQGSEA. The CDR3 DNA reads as TGCAGCCAAGATGGGGCCAGCGAAGGCGAGCAGTACTTC. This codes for CSQDGASEGEQYF.

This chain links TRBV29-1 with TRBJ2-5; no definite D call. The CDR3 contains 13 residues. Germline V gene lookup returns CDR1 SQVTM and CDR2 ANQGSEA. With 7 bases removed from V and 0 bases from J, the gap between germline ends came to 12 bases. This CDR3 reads CSAVDGYQETQYF. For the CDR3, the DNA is TGCAGCGCCGTAGACGGATACCAAGAGACCCAGTACTTC.

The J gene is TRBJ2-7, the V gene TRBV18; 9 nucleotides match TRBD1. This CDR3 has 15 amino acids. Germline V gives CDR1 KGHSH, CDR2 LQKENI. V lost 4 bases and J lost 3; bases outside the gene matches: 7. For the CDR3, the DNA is TGTGCCAGCTCACAAGGGACAGGGAACCGCTACGAGCAGTACTTC. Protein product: CASSQGTGNRYEQYF.

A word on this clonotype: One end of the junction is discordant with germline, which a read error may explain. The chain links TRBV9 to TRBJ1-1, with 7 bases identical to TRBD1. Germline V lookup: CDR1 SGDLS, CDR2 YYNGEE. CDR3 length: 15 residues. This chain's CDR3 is CASGVVREGATEAFF. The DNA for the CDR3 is TGTGCCAGCGGCGTAGTTCGGGAGGGGGCCACTGAAGCTTTCTTT.

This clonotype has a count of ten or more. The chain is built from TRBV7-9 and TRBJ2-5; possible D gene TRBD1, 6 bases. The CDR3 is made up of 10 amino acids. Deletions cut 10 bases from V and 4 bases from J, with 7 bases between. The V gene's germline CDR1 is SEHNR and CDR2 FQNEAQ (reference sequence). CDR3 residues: CAIGGETQYF. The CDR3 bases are TGTGCCATAGGGGGAGAGACCCAGTACTTC. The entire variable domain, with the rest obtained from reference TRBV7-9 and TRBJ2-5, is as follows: DTGVSQNPRHKITKRGQNVTFRCDPISEHNRLYWYRQTLGQGPEFLTYFQNEAQLEKSRLLSDRFSAERPKGSFSTLEIQRTEQGDSAMYLCAIGGETQYFGPGTRLLVL.

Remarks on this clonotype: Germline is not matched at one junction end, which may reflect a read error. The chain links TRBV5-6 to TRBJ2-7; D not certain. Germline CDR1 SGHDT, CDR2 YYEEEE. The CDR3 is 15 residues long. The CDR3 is CASSTLAGSSYEQCF. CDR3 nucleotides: TGTGCCAGCAGCACCCTGGCAGGCAGTAGCTACGAGCAGTGCTTC.

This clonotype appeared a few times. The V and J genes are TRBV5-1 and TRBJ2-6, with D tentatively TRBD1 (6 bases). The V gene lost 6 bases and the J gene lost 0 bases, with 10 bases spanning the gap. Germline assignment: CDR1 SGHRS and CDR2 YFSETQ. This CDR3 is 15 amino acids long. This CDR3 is CASTDRRSGANVLTF. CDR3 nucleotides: TGCGCCAGCACCGACAGGCGCTCTGGGGCCAACGTCCTGACTTTC.

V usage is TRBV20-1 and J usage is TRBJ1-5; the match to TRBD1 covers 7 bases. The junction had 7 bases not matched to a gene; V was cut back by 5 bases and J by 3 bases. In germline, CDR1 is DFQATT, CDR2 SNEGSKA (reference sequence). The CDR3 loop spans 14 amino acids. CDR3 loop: CSAVADRTNQPQHF. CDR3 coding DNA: TGCAGTGCTGTCGCGGACAGGACCAATCAGCCCCAGCATTTT.

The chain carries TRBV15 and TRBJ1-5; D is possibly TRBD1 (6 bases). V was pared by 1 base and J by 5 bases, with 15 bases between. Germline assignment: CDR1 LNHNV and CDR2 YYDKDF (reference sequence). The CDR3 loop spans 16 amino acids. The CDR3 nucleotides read TGTGCCACCAGCAGAGGGGGCAGGGGACCTTATCAGCCCCAGCATTTT. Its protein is CATSRGGRGPYQPQHF.

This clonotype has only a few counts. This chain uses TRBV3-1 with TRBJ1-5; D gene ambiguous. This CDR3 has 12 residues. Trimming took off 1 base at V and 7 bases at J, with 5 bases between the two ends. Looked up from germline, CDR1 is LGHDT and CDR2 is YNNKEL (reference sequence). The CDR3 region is CASSQGRQPQHF. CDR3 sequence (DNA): TGTGCCAGCAGCCAAGGAAGACAGCCCCAGCATTTT. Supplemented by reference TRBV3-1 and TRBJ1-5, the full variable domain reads DTAVSQTPKYLVTQMGNDKSIKCEQNLGHDTMYWYKQDSKKFLKIMFSYNNKELIINETVPNRFSPKSPDKAHLNLHINSLELGDSAVYFCASSQGRQPQHFGDGTRLSIL.

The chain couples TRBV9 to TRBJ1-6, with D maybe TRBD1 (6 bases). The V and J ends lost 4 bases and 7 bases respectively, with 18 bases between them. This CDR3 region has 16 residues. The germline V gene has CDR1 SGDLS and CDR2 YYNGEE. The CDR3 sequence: CASSLQPGGRNSPLHF. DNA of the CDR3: TGTGCCAGCAGCCTCCAACCGGGGGGGCGAAATTCACCCCTCCACTTT.

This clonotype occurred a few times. The CDR3 DNA reads TGCAGCGTTGAAGATCTGGGAGACAATATCCTTTGGCGTCAGCCCCAGCATTTT. Translated, it gives CSVEDLGDNILWRQPQHF. The chain recombines TRBV29-1 with TRBJ1-5; D is unresolved. Germline V gene lookup returns CDR1 SQVTM and CDR2 ANQGSEA. Trimming took off 0 bases at V and 6 bases at J, with 24 bases between the two ends. The length of the CDR3 is 18 residues.

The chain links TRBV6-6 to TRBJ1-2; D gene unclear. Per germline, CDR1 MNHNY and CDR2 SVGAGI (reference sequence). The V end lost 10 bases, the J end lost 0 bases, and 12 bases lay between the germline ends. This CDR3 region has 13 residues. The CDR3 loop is CAIAHTPNYGYTF. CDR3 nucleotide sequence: TGTGCCATTGCTCACACCCCTAACTATGGCTACACCTTC.

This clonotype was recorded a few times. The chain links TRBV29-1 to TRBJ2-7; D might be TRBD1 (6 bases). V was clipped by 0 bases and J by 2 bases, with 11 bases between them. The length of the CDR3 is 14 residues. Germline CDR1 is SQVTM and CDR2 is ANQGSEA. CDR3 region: CSVEEPTGPYEQYF. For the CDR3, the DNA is TGCAGCGTTGAAGAGCCGACAGGACCCTACGAGCAGTACTTC.

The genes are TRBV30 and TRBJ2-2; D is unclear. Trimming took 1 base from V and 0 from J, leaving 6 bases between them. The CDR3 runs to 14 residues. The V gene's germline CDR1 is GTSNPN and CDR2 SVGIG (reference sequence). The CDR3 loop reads CAWSAGTNTGELFF. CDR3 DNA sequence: TGTGCCTGGAGTGCTGGGACGAACACCGGGGAGCTGTTTTTT.

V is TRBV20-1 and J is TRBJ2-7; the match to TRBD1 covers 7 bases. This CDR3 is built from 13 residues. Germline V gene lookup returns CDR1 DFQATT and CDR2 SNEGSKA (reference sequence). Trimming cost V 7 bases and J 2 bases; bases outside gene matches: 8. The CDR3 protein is CSGQRDSPYEQYF. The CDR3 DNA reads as TGCAGTGGACAGAGGGACAGCCCCTACGAGCAGTACTTC.

CDR3 residues: CASSTLGQGKKETQYF. As DNA, the CDR3 is TGTGCCAGTAGTACCCTTGGACAGGGTAAAAAAGAGACCCAGTACTTC. The rearrangement links TRBV19 to TRBJ2-5; 8 nucleotides line up with TRBD1. This CDR3 has 16 amino acids. Germline V gene lookup returns CDR1 LNHDA and CDR2 SQIVND (reference sequence). Trimming at V came to 4 bases and at J to 3 bases, leaving 10 bases not matched to a gene.

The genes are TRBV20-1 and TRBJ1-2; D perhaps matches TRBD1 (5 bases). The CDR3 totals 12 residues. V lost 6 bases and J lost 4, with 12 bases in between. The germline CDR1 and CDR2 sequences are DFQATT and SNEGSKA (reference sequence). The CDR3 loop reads CSAPTGVYGYTF. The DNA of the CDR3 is TGCAGTGCGCCTACGGGGGTCTATGGCTACACCTTC.